This T cell receptor beta chain was documented in a study of blood T cell repertoires in COVID-19. About the study: Sample material is recorded as cDNA or gDNA derived from T cells, B-cell-depleted T cells, or PBMCs.

Seattle patient enrollment occurred during active infection, with longitudinal follow-up thereafter. Profiled with immunoSEQ multiplex PCR; TCRdb holds only in-frame clones, not every one. The sample lists some 300,000 clones; 90% were seen once. Unmatched junction bases numbered 19, after V lost 3 bases and J lost 1 base. The CDR3 extends over 20 amino acids. Germline-derived CDR1 and CDR2 are LGHNT and FRNRAP. The rearrangement links TRBV12-5 to TRBJ1-2; TRBD1 matches 8 bases. The sample comprised peripheral blood. The source of this sequence is a woman between 40 and 55 years old with COVID-19, enrolled during active disease. CDR3: CASGFSHLTDRGDYNYGYTF. As DNA, the CDR3 is TGTGCTAGTGGTTTTTCCCATCTTACCGACAGGGGAGATTATAACTATGGCTACACCTTC.